This TCR beta chain was retrieved from a study of T-cell memory formation after mild COVID-19. TCRdb processed the 5' RACE reads anew with MiXCR; each CDR3 protein has one entry. The table has about 270,000 distinct CDR3 sequences, roughly 15% seen once; the top ten hold under 2.5%. The length of the CDR3 is 16 residues. Germline CDR1 and CDR2: LGHDT and YNNKEL (reference sequence). The germline V and J ends were trimmed by 0 bases and 0 bases, with 9 bases remaining between them. There are a few counts of this clonotype. V gene TRBV3-1 combines with J gene TRBJ1-3, with D uncertain. The clonotype originates from an adult woman who had mild COVID-19 (a few samples of this study predate the infection). Cell type and time point are not known. The sequenced material came from PBMCs or a T cell subset sorted from them (not recorded which). CDR3 bases: TGTGCCAGCAGCCAAGAGATGGGCTTCTCTGGAAACACCATATATTTT. Translating it yields CASSQEMGFSGNTIYF.